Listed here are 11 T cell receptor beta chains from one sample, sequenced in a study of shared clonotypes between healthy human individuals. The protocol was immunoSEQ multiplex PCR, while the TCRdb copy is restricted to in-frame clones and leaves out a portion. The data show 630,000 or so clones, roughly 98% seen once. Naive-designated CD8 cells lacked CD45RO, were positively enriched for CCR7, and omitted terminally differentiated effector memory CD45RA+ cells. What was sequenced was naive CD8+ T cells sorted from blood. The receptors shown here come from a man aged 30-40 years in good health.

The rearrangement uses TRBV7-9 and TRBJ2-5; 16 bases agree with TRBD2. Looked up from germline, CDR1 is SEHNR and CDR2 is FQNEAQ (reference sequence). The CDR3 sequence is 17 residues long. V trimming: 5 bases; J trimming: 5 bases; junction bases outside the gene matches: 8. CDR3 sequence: CASSDLGLAGGFETQYF. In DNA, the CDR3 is TGTGCCAGCAGCGATTTGGGACTAGCGGGAGGGTTTGAGACCCAGTACTTC.

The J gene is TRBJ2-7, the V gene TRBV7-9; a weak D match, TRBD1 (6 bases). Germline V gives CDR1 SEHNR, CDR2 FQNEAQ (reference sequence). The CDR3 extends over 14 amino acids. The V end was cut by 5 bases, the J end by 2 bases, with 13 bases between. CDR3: CASSPGQLPYEQYF. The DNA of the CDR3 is TGTGCCAGCAGCCCTGGACAGTTACCCTACGAGCAGTACTTC.

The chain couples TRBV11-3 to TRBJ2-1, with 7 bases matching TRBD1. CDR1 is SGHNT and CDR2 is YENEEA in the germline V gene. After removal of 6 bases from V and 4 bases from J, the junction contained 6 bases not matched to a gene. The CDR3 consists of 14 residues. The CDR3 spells CASSPSDRYNEQFF. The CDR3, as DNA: TGTGCCAGCAGTCCGTCGGACAGGTACAATGAGCAGTTCTTC. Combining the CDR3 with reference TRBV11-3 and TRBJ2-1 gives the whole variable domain EAGVVQSPRYKIIEKKQPVAFWCNPISGHNTLYWYLQNLGQGPELLIRYENEEAVDDSQLPKDRFSAERLKGVDSTLKIQPAELGDSAVYLCASSPSDRYNEQFFGPGTRLTVL.

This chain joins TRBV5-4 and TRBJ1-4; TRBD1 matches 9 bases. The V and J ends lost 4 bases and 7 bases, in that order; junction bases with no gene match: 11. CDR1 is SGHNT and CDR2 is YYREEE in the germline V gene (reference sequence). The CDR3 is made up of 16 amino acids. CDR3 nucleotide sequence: TGTGCCAGCAGCGAAGGGACAGGGTTTATAGGTGAAAAACTGTTTTTT. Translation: CASSEGTGFIGEKLFF.

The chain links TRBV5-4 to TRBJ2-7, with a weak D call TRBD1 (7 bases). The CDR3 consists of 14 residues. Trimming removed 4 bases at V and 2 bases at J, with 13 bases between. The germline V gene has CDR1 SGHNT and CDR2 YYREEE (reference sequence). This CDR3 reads CASSQGGDAYEQYF. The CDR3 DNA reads TGTGCCAGCAGCCAGGGGGGAGATGCCTACGAGCAGTACTTC.

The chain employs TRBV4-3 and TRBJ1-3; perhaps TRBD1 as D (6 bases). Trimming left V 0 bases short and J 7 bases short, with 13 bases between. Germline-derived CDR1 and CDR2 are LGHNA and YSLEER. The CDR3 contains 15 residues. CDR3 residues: CASSQDLAGVNTIYF. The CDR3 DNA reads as TGCGCCAGCAGCCAAGATTTGGCAGGGGTGAACACCATATATTTT.

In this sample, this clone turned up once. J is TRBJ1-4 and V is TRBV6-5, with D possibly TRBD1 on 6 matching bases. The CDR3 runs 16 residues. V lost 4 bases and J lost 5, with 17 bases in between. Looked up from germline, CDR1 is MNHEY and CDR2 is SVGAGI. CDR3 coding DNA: TGTGCCAGCAGTTTTCTGCCGGGGGGCAGGAATGAAAAACTGTTTTTT. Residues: CASSFLPGGRNEKLFF.

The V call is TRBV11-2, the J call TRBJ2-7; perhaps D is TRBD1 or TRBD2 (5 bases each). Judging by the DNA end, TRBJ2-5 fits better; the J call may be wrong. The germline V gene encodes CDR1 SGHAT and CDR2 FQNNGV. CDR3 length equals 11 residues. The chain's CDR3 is CASSSGRTQYF. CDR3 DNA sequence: TGTGCCAGCAGCTCGGGACGGACCCAGTACTTC.

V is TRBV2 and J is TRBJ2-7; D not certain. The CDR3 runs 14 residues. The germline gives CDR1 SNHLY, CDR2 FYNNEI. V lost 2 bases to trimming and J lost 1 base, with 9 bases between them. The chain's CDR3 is CASSESWGSYEQYF. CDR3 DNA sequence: TGTGCCAGCAGTGAATCGTGGGGATCCTACGAGCAGTACTTC.

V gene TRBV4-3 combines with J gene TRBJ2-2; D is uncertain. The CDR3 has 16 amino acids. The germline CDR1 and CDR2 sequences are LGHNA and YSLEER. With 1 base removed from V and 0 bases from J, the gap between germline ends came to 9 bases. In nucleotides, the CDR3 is TGCGCCAGCAGCCAAGTACTGGAAGCGAACACCGGGGAGCTGTTTTTT. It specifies CASSQVLEANTGELFF.

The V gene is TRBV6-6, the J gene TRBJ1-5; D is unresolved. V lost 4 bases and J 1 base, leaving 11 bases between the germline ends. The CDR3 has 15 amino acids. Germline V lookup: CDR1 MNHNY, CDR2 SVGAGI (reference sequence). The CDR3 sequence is CASSSRESSNQPQHF. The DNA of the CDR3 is TGTGCCAGCAGTTCAAGGGAGAGCAGCAATCAGCCCCAGCATTTT.